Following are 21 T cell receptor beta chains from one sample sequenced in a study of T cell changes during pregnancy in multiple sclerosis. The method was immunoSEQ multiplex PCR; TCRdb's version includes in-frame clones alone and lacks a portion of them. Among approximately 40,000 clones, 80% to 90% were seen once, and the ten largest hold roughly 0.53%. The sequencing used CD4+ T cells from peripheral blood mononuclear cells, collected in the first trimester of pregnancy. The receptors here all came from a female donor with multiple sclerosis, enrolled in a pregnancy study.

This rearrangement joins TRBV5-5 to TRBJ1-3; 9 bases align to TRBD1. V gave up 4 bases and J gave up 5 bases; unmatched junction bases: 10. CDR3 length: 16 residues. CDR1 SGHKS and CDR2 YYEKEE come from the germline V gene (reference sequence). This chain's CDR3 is CASSPPLTGGRNTIYF. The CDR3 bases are TGTGCCAGCAGCCCTCCACTGACAGGGGGAAGAAACACCATATATTTT.

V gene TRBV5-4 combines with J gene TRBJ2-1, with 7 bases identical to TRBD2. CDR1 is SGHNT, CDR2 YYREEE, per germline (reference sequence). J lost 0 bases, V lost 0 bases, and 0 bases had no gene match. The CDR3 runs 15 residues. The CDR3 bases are TGTGCCAGCAGCTTGGGCGGGAGCTCCTACAATGAGCAGTTCTTC. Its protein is CASSLGGSSYNEQFF.

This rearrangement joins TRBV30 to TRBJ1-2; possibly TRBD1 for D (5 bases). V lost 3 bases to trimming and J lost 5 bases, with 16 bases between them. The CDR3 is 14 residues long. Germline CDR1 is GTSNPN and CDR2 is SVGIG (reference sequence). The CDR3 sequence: CAWRWAGPRYGYTF. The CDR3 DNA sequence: TGTGCCTGGAGGTGGGCAGGGCCTAGATATGGCTACACCTTC.

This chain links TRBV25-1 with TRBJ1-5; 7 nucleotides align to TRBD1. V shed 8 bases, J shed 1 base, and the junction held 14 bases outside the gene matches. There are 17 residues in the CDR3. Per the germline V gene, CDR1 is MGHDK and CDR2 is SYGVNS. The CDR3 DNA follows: TGTGCCAGCGAAGGGGGATCGGACAGGTGGAGCAATCAGCCCCAGCATTTT. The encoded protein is CASEGGSDRWSNQPQHF.

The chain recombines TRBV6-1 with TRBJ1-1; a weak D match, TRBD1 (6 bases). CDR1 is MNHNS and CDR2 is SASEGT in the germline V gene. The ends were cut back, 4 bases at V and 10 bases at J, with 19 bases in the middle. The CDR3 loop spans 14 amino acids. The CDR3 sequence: CASSAGTSLFAAFF. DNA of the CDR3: TGTGCCAGCAGTGCCGGGACATCCCTTTTTGCAGCTTTCTTT.

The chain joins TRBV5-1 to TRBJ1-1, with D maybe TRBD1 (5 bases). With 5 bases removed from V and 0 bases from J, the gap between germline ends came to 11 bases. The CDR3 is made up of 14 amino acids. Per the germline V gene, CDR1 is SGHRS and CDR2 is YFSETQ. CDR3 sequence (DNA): TGCGCCAGCAGGGAGGGGCCCGTGAACACTGAAGCTTTCTTT. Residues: CASREGPVNTEAFF.

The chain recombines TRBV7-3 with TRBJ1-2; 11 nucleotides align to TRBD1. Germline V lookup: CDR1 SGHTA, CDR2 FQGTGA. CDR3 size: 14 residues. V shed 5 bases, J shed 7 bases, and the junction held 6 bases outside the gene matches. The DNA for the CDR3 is TGTGCCAGCAGCCCCGGACAGGGGGCAGCTGGCTACACCTTC. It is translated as CASSPGQGAAGYTF.

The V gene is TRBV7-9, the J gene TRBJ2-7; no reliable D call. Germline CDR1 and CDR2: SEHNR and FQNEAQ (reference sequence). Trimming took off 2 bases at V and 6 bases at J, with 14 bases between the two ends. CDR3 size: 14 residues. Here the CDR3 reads CASSLYSSDREQYF. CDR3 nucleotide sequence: TGTGCCAGCAGCTTATACAGTTCCGATCGCGAGCAGTACTTC.

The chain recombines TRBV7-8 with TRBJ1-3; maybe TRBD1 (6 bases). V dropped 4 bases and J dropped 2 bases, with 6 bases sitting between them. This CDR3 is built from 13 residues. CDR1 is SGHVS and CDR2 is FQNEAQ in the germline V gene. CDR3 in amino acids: CASSWDTGNTIYF. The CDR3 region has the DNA TGTGCCAGCAGCTGGGACACTGGAAACACCATATATTTT.

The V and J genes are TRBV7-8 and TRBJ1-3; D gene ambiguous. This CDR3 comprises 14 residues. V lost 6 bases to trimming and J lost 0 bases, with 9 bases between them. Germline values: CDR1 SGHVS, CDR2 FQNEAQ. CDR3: CASRWRRSGNTIYF. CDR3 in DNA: TGTGCCAGCAGGTGGAGGCGCTCTGGAAACACCATATATTTT.

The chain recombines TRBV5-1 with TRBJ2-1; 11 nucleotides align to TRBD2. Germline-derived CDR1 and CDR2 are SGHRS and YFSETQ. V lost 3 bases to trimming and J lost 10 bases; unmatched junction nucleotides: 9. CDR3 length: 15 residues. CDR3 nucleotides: TGCGCCAGCAGCTCCCTAGCGGGAGGCCCCCCAGAGCAGTTCTTC. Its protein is CASSSLAGGPPEQFF. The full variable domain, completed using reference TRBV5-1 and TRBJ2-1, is KAGVTQTPRYLIKTRGQQVTLSCSPISGHRSVSWYQQTPGQGLQFLFEYFSETQRNKGNFPGRFSGRQFSNSRSEMNVSTLELGDSALYLCASSSLAGGPPEQFFGPGTRLTVL.

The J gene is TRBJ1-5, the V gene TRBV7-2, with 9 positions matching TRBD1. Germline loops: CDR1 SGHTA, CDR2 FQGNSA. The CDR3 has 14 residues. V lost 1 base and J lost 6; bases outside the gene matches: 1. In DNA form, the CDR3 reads TGTGCCAGCAGCTTAGACAGGGGGCGTCAGCCCCAGCATTTT. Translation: CASSLDRGRQPQHF.

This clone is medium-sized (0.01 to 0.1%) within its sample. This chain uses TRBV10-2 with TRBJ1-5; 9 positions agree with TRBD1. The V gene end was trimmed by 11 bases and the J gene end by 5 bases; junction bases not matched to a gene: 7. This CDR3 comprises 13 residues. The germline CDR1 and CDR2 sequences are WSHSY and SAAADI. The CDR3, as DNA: TGCGCCGCTGCGGGACAGGGCCATCAGCCCCAGCATTTT. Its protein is CAAAGQGHQPQHF.

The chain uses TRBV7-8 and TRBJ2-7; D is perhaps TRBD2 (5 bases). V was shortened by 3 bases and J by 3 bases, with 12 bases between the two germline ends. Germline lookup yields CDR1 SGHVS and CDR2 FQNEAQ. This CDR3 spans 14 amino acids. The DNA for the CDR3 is TGTGCCAGCAGCTTGCGGCCAGGACTCTACGAGCAGTACTTC. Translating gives CASSLRPGLYEQYF.

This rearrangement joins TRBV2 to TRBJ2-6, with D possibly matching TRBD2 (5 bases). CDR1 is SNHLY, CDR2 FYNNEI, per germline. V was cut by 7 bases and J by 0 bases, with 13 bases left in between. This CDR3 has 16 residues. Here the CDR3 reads CASIRKEDSGANVLTF. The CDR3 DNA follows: TGTGCCAGCATCCGGAAGGAGGACTCTGGGGCCAACGTCCTGACTTTC. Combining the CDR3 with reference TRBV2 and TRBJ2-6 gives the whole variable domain EPEVTQTPSHQVTQMGQEVILRCVPISNHLYFYWYRQILGQKVEFLVSFYNNEISEKSEIFDDQFSVERPDGSNFTLKIRSTKLEDSAMYFCASIRKEDSGANVLTFGAGSRLTVL.

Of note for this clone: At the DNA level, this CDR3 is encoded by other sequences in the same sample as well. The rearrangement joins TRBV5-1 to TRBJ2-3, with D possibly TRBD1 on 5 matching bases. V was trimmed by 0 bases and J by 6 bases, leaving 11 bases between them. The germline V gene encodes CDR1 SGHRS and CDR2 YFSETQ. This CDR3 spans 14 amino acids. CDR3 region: CASSLGQGADTQYF. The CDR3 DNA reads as TGCGCCAGCAGCTTGGGTCAGGGTGCGGATACGCAGTATTTT. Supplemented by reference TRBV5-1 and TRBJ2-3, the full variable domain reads KAGVTQTPRYLIKTRGQQVTLSCSPISGHRSVSWYQQTPGQGLQFLFEYFSETQRNKGNFPGRFSGRQFSNSRSEMNVSTLELGDSALYLCASSLGQGADTQYFGPGTRLTVL.

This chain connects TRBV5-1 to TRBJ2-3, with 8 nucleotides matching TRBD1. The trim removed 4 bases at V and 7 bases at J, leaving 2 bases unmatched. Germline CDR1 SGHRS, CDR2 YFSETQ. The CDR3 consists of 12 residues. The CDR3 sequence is CASSGQGNTQYF. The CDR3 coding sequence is TGCGCCAGCAGCGGACAGGGAAATACGCAGTATTTT.

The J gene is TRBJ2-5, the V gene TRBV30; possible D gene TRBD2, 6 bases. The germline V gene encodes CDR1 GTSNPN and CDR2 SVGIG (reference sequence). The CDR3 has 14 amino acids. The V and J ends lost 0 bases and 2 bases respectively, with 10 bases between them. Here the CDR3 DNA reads TGTGCCTGGAGTGTTACCGGGACTCAAGAGACCCAGTACTTC. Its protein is CAWSVTGTQETQYF.

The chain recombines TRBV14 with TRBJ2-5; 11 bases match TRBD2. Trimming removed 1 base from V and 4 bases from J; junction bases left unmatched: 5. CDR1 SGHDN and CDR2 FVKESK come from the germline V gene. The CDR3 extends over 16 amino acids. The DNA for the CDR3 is TGTGCCAGCAGCCAAGGAGCACTAGCGGGAGTAGAGACCCAGTACTTC. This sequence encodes CASSQGALAGVETQYF. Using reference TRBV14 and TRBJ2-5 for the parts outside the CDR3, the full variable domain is EAGVTQFPSHSVIEKGQTVTLRCDPISGHDNLYWYRRVMGKEIKFLLHFVKESKQDESGMPNNRFLAERTGGTYSTLKVQPAELEDSGVYFCASSQGALAGVETQYFGPGTRLLVL.

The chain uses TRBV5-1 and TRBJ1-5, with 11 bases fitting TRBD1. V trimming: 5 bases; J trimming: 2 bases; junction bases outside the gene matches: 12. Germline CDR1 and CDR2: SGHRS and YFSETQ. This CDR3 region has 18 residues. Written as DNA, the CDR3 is TGCGCCAGCAGTGCCGGGACAGGGGGTGGCGGAGGCAATCAGCCCCAGCATTTT. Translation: CASSAGTGGGGGNQPQHF.

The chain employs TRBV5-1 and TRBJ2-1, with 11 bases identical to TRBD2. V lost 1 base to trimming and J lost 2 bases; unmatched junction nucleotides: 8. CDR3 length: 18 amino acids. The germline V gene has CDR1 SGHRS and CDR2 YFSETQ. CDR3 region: CASSLISGGAGAYNEQFF. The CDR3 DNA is TGCGCCAGCAGCTTGATTAGCGGGGGGGCCGGTGCCTACAATGAGCAGTTCTTC.